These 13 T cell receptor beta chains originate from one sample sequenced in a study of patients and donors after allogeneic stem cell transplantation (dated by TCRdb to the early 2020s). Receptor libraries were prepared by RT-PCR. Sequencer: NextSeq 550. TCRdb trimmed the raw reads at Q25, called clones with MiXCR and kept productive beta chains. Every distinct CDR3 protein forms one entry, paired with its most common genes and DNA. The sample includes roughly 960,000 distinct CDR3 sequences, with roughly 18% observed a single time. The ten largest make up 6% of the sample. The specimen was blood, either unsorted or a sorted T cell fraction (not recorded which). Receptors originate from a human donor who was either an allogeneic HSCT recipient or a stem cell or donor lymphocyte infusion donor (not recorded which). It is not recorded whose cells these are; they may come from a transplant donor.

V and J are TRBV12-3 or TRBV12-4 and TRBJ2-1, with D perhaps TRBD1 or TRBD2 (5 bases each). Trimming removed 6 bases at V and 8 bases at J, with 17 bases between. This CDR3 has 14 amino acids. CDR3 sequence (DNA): TGTGCCAGCAGAGGTAGGCAGGTGGGGGATGAGCAGTTCTTC. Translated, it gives CASRGRQVGDEQFF.

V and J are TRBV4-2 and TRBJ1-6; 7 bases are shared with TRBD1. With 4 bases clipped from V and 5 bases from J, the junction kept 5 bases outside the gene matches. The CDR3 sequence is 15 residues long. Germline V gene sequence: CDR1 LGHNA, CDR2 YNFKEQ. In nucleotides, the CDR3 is TGTGCCAGCAGCCCCAACGACAGGGATAATTCACCCCTCCACTTT. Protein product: CASSPNDRDNSPLHF.

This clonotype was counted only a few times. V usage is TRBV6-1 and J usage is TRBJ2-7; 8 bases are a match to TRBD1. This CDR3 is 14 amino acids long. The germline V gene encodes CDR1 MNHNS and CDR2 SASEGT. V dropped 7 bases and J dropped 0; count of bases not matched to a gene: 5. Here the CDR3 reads CASTDRGSSYEQYF. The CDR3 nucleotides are TGTGCCAGCACCGACAGGGGTAGCTCCTACGAGCAGTACTTC.

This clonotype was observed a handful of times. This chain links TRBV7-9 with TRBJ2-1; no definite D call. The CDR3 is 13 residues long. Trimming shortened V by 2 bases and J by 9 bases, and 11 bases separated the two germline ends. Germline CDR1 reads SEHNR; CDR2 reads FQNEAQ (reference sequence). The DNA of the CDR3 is TGTGCCAGCAGCTTATTCAGATTGACTGAGCAGTTCTTC. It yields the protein CASSLFRLTEQFF.

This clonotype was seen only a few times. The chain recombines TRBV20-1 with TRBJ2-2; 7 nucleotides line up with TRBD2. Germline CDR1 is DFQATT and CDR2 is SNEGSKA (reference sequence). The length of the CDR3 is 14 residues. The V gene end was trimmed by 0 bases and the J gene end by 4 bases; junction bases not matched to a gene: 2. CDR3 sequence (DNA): TGCAGTGCTAGAGATCCGGGGGGCACCGGGGAGCTGTTTTTT. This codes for CSARDPGGTGELFF.

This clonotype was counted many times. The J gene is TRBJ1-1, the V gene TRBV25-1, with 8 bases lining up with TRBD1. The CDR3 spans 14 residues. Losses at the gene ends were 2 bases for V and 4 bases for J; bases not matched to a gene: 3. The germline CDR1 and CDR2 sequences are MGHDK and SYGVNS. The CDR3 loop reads CASSEGTGATEAFF. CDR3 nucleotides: TGTGCCAGCAGTGAAGGGACAGGTGCCACTGAAGCTTTCTTT.

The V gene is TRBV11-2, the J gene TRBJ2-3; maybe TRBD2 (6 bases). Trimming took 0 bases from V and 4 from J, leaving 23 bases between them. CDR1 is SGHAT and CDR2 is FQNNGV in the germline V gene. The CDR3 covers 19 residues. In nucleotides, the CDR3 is TGTGCCAGCAGCTTAGATTACCCGGGACTTCGGTCCGGCGCAGATACGCAGTATTTT. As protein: CASSLDYPGLRSGADTQYF.

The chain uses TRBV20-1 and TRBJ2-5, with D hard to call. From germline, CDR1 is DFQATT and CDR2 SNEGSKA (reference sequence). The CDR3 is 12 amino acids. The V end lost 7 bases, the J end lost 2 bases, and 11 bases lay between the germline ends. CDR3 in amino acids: CSVLGGQETQYF. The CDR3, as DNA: TGCAGTGTATTAGGCGGTCAAGAGACCCAGTACTTC.

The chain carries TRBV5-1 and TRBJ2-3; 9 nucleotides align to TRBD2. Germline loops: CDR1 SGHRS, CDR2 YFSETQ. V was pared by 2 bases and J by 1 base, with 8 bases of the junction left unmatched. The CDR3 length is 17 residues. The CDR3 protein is CASSFPRIAGGTDTQYF. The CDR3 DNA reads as TGCGCCAGCAGCTTTCCTCGGATAGCGGGAGGCACAGATACGCAGTATTTT.

CDR3 in amino acids: CASSLSPGRLNTEAFF. CDR3 in DNA: TGTGCCAGCAGTTTATCCCCGGGACGGTTGAACACTGAAGCTTTCTTT. This chain connects TRBV28 to TRBJ1-1; weak D call: TRBD1 (5 bases). CDR1 is MDHEN and CDR2 is SYDVKM in the germline V gene. This CDR3 is 16 amino acids long. Deletions cut 1 base from V and 0 bases from J, with 12 bases between.

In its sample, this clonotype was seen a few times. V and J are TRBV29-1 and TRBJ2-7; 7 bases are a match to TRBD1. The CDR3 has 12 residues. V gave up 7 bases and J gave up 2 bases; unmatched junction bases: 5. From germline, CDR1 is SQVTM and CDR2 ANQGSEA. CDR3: CSGKRGPYEQYF. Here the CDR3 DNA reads TGCAGCGGAAAGAGGGGGCCCTACGAGCAGTACTTC.

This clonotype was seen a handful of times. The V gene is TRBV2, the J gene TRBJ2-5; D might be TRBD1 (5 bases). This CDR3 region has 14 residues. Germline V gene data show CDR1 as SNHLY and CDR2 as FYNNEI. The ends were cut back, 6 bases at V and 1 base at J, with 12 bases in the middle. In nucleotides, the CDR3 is TGTGCCAGCAGACAGGACGGGTCCCAAGAGACCCAGTACTTC. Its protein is CASRQDGSQETQYF. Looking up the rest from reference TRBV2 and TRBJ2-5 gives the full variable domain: EPEVTQTPSHQVTQMGQEVILRCVPISNHLYFYWYRQILGQKVEFLVSFYNNEISEKSEIFDDQFSVERPDGSNFTLKIRSTKLEDSAMYFCASRQDGSQETQYFGPGTRLLVL.

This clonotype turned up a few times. CDR3 DNA: TGTGCCAGCCATACGGGGGGCCTTACGACATGGAATCAGCCCCAGCATTTT. Encoded protein: CASHTGGLTTWNQPQHF. The genes are TRBV27 and TRBJ1-5; tentatively, D is TRBD1 (6 bases). Looked up from germline, CDR1 is MNHEY and CDR2 is SMNVEV (reference sequence). The CDR3 length is 17 residues. The V gene lost 8 bases and the J gene lost 4 bases, with 24 bases spanning the gap.